This T cell receptor beta chain was found in a study of blood T cells in healthy people across ages. Alongside a J-beta primer mix, a sample-barcoded 5' primer served in a second PCR lasting about 6 to 12 cycles. TCRdb re-analysed the 5' RACE reads in MiXCR, keeping a single row per CDR3 protein. The sample consists of about 1,600,000 distinct CDR3 sequences, 40% to 50% of them appearing once. The TCR comes from a woman aged 18-29 years in good health. Sequenced sample: blood.

CDR3 DNA: TGTGCCAGCAGTTTAACATACAGGAGTGGCTACACCTTC. It encodes CASSLTYRSGYTF. The V gene is TRBV12-3 or TRBV12-4, the J gene TRBJ1-2; D might be TRBD1 (5 bases). This CDR3 region has 13 residues. V lost 2 bases to trimming and J lost 7 bases, with 11 bases between them.